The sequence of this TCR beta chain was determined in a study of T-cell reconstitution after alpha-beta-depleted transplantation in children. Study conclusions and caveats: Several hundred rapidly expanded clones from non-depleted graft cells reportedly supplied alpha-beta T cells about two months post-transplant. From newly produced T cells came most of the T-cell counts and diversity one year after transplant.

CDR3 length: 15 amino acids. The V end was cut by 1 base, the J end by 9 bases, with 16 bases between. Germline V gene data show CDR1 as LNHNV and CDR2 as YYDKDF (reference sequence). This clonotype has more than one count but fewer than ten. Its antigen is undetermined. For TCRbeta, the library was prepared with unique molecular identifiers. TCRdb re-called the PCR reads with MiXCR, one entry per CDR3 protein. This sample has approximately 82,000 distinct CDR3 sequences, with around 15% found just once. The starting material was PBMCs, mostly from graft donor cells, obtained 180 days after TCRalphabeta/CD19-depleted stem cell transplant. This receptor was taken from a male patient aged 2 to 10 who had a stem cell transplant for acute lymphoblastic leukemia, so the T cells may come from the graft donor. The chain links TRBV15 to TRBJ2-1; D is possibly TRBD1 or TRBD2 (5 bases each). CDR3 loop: CATSRVRGGHGEQFF. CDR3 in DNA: TGTGCCACCAGCAGAGTCCGTGGGGGTCACGGTGAGCAGTTCTTC.